This T cell receptor (beta chain) is from a study of T-cell reconstitution after alpha-beta-depleted transplantation in children. This clonotype was observed at least ten times. As it was prepared, the TCRbeta library received unique molecular identifiers. TCRdb analysed the PCR reads with MiXCR anew, one entry per CDR3 protein. The repertoire holds over 400,000 distinct CDR3 sequences, around 13% seen once, with more than 5.5% in the top ten. Trimming shortened V by 1 base and J by 0 bases, and 7 bases separated the two germline ends. Germline-derived CDR1 and CDR2 are SGHTA and FQGNSA. The CDR3 length is 15 residues.

The chain is built from TRBV7-2 and TRBJ2-1; D unclear. The TCR originated in a human donor who donated a stem cell graft to a child with combined immunodeficiency. The sample consisted of PBMCs from the stem cell graft donor, taken from the stem cell graft. The CDR3: CASSLESLSYNEQFF. CDR3 coding DNA: TGTGCCAGCAGCTTAGAGTCTCTCTCCTACAATGAGCAGTTCTTC.